One sample yielded the 21 T cell receptor beta chains listed below, sequenced in a study of T cells after yellow fever vaccination. TCRdb re-analysed the 5' RACE reads in MiXCR, keeping a single row per CDR3 protein. The sample records about 350,000 distinct CDR3 sequences, under 15% being singletons. The sample was CD4+ T cells sorted from PBMCs, taken 15 days after the yellow fever booster vaccination. The receptor source for this set is a man in his late teens or twenties who received the YFV17D yellow fever vaccine.

The chain uses TRBV7-8 and TRBJ1-5; no firm D call. The CDR3 sequence is 16 residues long. With 4 bases removed from V and 4 bases from J, the gap between germline ends came to 17 bases. CDR1 and CDR2 (germline): SGHVS, FQNEAQ. The CDR3 sequence: CASSSTHWEDNQPQHF. The CDR3, as DNA: TGTGCCAGCAGCTCTACTCACTGGGAGGATAATCAGCCCCAGCATTTT.

The chain carries TRBV28 and TRBJ1-1; the D is unclear. The CDR3 runs to 11 residues. The germline V gene has CDR1 MDHEN and CDR2 SYDVKM. V dropped 6 bases and J dropped 4 bases, with 6 bases sitting between them. The CDR3 nucleotides are TGTGCCAGCAGGAACCCCACTGAAGCTTTCTTT. This codes for CASRNPTEAFF.

This clonotype was detected only a few times. The chain recombines TRBV20-1 with TRBJ1-5; D gene unclear. CDR1 and CDR2 (germline): DFQATT, SNEGSKA (reference sequence). The germline V and J ends were trimmed by 0 bases and 0 bases, with 9 bases remaining between them. The CDR3 covers 15 residues. The CDR3 region is CSAREHGNSNQPQHF. The DNA for the CDR3 is TGCAGTGCTAGAGAGCACGGGAATAGCAATCAGCCCCAGCATTTT.

The V and J genes are TRBV4-1 and TRBJ2-5, with D perhaps TRBD1 or TRBD2 (6 bases each). From germline, CDR1 is MGHRA and CDR2 YSYEKL. The CDR3 is 16 amino acids. V lost 4 bases to trimming and J lost 0 bases, with 15 bases between them. Written as DNA, the CDR3 is TGCGCCAGCAGCCGGGGGGCAGGGGAGTACCAAGAGACCCAGTACTTC. Translation: CASSRGAGEYQETQYF.

This clonotype was counted at least ten times. The chain has TRBV4-1 and TRBJ2-7; TRBD1 matches 7 bases. The CDR3 length is 18 residues. Looked up from germline, CDR1 is MGHRA and CDR2 is YSYEKL. Trimming at V came to 1 base and at J to 2 bases, leaving 14 bases not matched to a gene. For the CDR3, the DNA is TGCGCCAGCAGCCAAGTGGGTCAGGGACAGACTCTAACCTACGAGCAGTACGTC. Its protein product is CASSQVGQGQTLTYEQYV.

This clonotype showed up just a few times. The J gene is TRBJ2-1, the V gene TRBV4-3; the match to TRBD2 covers 8 bases. V was clipped by 1 base and J by 1 base; unmatched bases: 9. Germline values: CDR1 LGHNA, CDR2 YSLEER. The CDR3 has 18 residues. CDR3 protein: CASSQGPSGGNSYNEQFF. DNA of the CDR3: TGCGCCAGCAGCCAAGGCCCCAGCGGGGGTAATTCCTACAATGAGCAGTTCTTC.

The J gene is TRBJ2-5, the V gene TRBV7-3; D is possibly TRBD2 (6 bases). Germline CDR1 is SGHTA and CDR2 is FQGTGA. The CDR3 runs to 16 residues. V gave up 1 base and J gave up 4 bases, with 16 bases separating them. This chain's CDR3 is CASSLNEPGRGETQYF. Here the CDR3 DNA reads TGTGCCAGCAGCTTAAACGAGCCCGGGCGGGGAGAGACCCAGTACTTC.

V and J are TRBV3-1 and TRBJ1-3, with D hard to call. V lost 4 bases and J lost 0, with 13 bases in between. The V gene's germline CDR1 is LGHDT and CDR2 YNNKEL (reference sequence). This CDR3 has 16 residues. Here the CDR3 DNA reads TGTGCCAGCAGCCCCATGCTCAGATTCTCTGGAAACACCATATATTTT. It yields the protein CASSPMLRFSGNTIYF.

There are a few counts of this clonotype. V is TRBV10-3 and J is TRBJ2-3, with 12 positions matching TRBD2. Germline CDR1 ENHRY, CDR2 SYGVKD. The V gene end was trimmed by 3 bases and the J gene end by 5 bases; junction bases not matched to a gene: 6. The CDR3 contains 16 residues. CDR3 DNA sequence: TGTGCCATCAGTGAACCGTCTAGCGGGGGGGTAGATACGCAGTATTTT. It yields the protein CAISEPSSGGVDTQYF.

This clonotype was seen more than once but under ten times. This chain connects TRBV2 to TRBJ2-2; tentatively, D is TRBD2 (5 bases). Looked up from germline, CDR1 is SNHLY and CDR2 is FYNNEI. This CDR3 contains 12 residues. V lost 7 bases and J 6 bases, leaving 9 bases between the germline ends. CDR3 sequence reads: CASKAGPGELFF. CDR3 bases: TGTGCCAGCAAGGCGGGTCCCGGGGAGCTGTTTTTT. The whole variable domain, filled in from reference TRBV2 and TRBJ2-2, reads EPEVTQTPSHQVTQMGQEVILRCVPISNHLYFYWYRQILGQKVEFLVSFYNNEISEKSEIFDDQFSVERPDGSNFTLKIRSTKLEDSAMYFCASKAGPGELFFGEGSRLTVL.

This clonotype showed up just a few times. The rearrangement joins TRBV5-1 to TRBJ2-5; 12 bases fit TRBD2. This CDR3 contains 16 residues. V lost 4 bases, J lost 4 bases, and 8 bases stayed unmatched. Germline-derived CDR1 and CDR2 are SGHRS and YFSETQ. For the CDR3, the DNA is TGCGCCAGCAGCCCTGGACTAGCGGGGTCAGGAGAGACCCAGTACTTC. This sequence encodes CASSPGLAGSGETQYF. Combining the CDR3 with reference TRBV5-1 and TRBJ2-5 gives the whole variable domain KAGVTQTPRYLIKTRGQQVTLSCSPISGHRSVSWYQQTPGQGLQFLFEYFSETQRNKGNFPGRFSGRQFSNSRSEMNVSTLELGDSALYLCASSPGLAGSGETQYFGPGTRLLVL.

This clonotype showed up just a few times. The chain uses TRBV10-3 and TRBJ2-3; weak D call: TRBD2 (5 bases). The V and J ends lost 11 bases and 6 bases respectively, with 21 bases between them. CDR3 length: 14 amino acids. Germline V gene data show CDR1 as ENHRY and CDR2 as SYGVKD. CDR3 loop: CASLARVEDDTQYF. The CDR3 DNA follows: TGTGCCTCTCTGGCGAGGGTGGAGGACGATACGCAGTATTTT.

This clonotype has just a few counts. The chain recombines TRBV7-2 with TRBJ1-5; tentative D call: TRBD1 (6 bases). The CDR3 runs to 13 residues. From germline, CDR1 is SGHTA and CDR2 FQGNSA. Trimming stripped 4 bases from V and 6 bases from J, with 10 bases between. The CDR3: CASSSTGIQPQHF. As DNA, the CDR3 is TGTGCCAGCAGCTCGACAGGAATTCAGCCCCAGCATTTT.

This clonotype was found a few times. The V call is TRBV6-2 or TRBV6-3, the J call TRBJ1-1; D gene ambiguous. The CDR3 length is 13 residues. Germline values: CDR1 MNHEY, CDR2 SVGEGT. V was pared by 0 bases and J by 4 bases, with 6 bases between. CDR3 in amino acids: CASSYSGATEAFF. The CDR3, as DNA: TGTGCCAGCAGTTACTCGGGCGCCACTGAAGCTTTCTTT.

This clonotype appeared many times. This chain connects TRBV11-2 to TRBJ2-1; D is unresolved. The germline V and J ends were trimmed by 1 base and 7 bases, with 26 bases remaining between them. The V gene's germline CDR1 is SGHAT and CDR2 FQNNGV. This CDR3 has 19 residues. The CDR3 spells CASSLVKGASRLGVNEQFF. DNA for the CDR3: TGTGCCAGCAGCTTAGTGAAGGGCGCCTCAAGGCTAGGCGTTAATGAGCAGTTCTTC.

This clonotype was observed at least ten times. This sequence joins TRBV7-2 and TRBJ1-1; 7 bases agree with TRBD1. This CDR3 contains 13 residues. Germline lookup yields CDR1 SGHTA and CDR2 FQGNSA. Unmatched junction bases numbered 8, after V lost 5 bases and J lost 8 bases. For the CDR3, the DNA is TGTGCCAGCAGCCCCCGACAGGGAACGGAAGCTTTCTTT. This codes for CASSPRQGTEAFF.

This clonotype was counted many times. The chain uses TRBV10-3 and TRBJ2-3; possible D gene TRBD2, 6 bases. Trimming shortened V by 0 bases and J by 10 bases, and 11 bases separated the two germline ends. The germline V gene has CDR1 ENHRY and CDR2 SYGVKD. This CDR3 comprises 13 residues. CDR3 protein: CAISESEGGAQYF. The CDR3 DNA reads as TGTGCCATCAGTGAGTCGGAGGGTGGGGCGCAGTATTTT.

This clonotype has more than one count but fewer than ten. V gene TRBV7-6 combines with J gene TRBJ2-3; 7 positions agree with TRBD1. Trimming cost V 6 bases and J 10 bases; bases outside gene matches: 16. This CDR3 is built from 15 residues. Germline CDR1 and CDR2: SGHVS and FNYEAQ. For the CDR3, the DNA is TGTGCCAGCAGTCTACTAGTGGGCGGCCAGGGGGCGCAGTATTTT. This gives the protein CASSLLVGGQGAQYF.

This clonotype was detected only a few times. The chain carries TRBV7-8 and TRBJ2-1; D perhaps matches TRBD2 (5 bases). V was clipped by 6 bases and J by 10 bases, with 13 bases between them. Per germline, CDR1 SGHVS and CDR2 FQNEAQ. The CDR3 contains 12 residues. The CDR3 DNA reads as TGTGCCAGCAGGAACCGGGGATTGGAGCAGTTCTTC. Amino acid sequence: CASRNRGLEQFF.

The V and J genes are TRBV5-1 and TRBJ2-1, with D possibly being TRBD1 or TRBD2 (5 bases each). The CDR3 runs to 13 residues. CDR1 and CDR2 (germline): SGHRS, YFSETQ. The V end lost 4 bases, the J end lost 8 bases, and 13 bases lay between the germline ends. CDR3: CASSLRDAHEQFF. Written as DNA, the CDR3 is TGCGCCAGCAGCCTCCGGGACGCCCATGAGCAGTTCTTC.

A few counts support this clonotype. The gene calls are TRBV4-2 and TRBJ1-2; TRBD1 matches at 10 bases. V lost 1 base and J lost 8; bases outside the gene matches: 7. Germline V gene data show CDR1 as LGHNA and CDR2 as YNFKEQ. CDR3 length: 15 amino acids. CDR3 coding DNA: TGTGCCAGCAGCCAAGGGGGGACAGGGGAGACCGGCTACACCTTC. This translates into CASSQGGTGETGYTF.